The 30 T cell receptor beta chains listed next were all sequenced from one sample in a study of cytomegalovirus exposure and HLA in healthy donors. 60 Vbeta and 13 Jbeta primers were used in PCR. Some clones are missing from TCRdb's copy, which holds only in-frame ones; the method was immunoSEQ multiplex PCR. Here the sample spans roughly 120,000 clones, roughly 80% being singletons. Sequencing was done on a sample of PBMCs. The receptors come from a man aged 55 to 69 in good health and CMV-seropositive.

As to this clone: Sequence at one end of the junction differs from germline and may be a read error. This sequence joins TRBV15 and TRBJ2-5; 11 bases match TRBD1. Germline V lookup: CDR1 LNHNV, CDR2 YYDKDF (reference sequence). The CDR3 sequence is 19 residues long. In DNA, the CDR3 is TGTGCCACCAGCAGAGATTGGACAGGGGGCTCTTTCAGGGAAGAGACCCGGTACTTC. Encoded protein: CATSRDWTGGSFREETRYF.

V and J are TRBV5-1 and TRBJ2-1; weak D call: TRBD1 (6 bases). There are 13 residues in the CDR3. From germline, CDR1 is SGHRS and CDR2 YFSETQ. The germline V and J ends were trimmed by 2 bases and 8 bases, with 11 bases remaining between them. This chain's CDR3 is CASSLDRQDEQFF. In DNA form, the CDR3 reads TGCGCCAGCAGCTTAGACAGGCAGGATGAGCAGTTCTTC. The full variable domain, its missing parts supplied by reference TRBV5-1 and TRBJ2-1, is KAGVTQTPRYLIKTRGQQVTLSCSPISGHRSVSWYQQTPGQGLQFLFEYFSETQRNKGNFPGRFSGRQFSNSRSEMNVSTLELGDSALYLCASSLDRQDEQFFGPGTRLTVL.

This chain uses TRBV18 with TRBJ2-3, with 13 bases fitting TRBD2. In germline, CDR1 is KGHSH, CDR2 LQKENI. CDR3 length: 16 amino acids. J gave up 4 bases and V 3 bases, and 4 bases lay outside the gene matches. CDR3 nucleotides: TGTGCCAGCTCACCGTGGACTAGCGGGAGTGCAGATACGCAGTATTTT. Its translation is CASSPWTSGSADTQYF.

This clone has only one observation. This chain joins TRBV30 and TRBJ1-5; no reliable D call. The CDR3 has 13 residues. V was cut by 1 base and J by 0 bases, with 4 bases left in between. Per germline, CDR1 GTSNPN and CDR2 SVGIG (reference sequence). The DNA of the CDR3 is TGTGCCTGGAGTGGCGATAGCAATCAGCCCCAGCATTTT. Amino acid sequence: CAWSGDSNQPQHF.

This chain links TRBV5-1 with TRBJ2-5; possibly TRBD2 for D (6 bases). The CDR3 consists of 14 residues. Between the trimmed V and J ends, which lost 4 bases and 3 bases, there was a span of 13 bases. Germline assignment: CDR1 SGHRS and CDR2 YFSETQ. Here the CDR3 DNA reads TGCGCCAGCAGCAAAACGGGACTCAAAGAGACCCAGTACTTC. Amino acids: CASSKTGLKETQYF. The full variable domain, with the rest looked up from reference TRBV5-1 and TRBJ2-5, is KAGVTQTPRYLIKTRGQQVTLSCSPISGHRSVSWYQQTPGQGLQFLFEYFSETQRNKGNFPGRFSGRQFSNSRSEMNVSTLELGDSALYLCASSKTGLKETQYFGPGTRLLVL.

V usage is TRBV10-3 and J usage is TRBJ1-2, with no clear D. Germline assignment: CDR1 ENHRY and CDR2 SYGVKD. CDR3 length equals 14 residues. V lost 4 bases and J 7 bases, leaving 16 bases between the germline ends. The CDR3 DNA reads TGTGCCATCAGTGGGAGGGCGAAGGCGTCTGGCTACACCTTC. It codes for CAISGRAKASGYTF.

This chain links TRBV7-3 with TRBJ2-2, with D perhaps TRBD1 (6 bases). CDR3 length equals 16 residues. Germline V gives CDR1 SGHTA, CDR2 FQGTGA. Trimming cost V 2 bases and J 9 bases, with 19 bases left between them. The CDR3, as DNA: TGTGCCAGCAGCTTAGGTGGAGGACAGCTAACCCGGGAGCTGTTTTTT. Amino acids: CASSLGGGQLTRELFF. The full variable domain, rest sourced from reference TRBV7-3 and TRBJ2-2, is GAGVSQTPSNKVTEKGKYVELRCDPISGHTALYWYRQSLGQGPEFLIYFQGTGAADDSGLPNDRFFAVRPEGSVSTLKIQRTERGDSAVYLCASSLGGGQLTRELFFGEGSRLTVL.

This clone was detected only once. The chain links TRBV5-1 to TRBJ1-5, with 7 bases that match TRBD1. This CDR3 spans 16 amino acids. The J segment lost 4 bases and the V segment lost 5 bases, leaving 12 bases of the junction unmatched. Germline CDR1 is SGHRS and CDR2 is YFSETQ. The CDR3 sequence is CASSIRPGQQNQPQHF. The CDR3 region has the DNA TGCGCCAGCAGTATCCGACCGGGACAGCAAAATCAGCCCCAGCATTTT.

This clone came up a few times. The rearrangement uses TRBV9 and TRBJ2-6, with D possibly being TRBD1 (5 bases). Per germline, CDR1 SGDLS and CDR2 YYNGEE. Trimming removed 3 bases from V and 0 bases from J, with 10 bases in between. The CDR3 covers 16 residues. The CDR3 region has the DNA TGTGCCAGCAGCGCGGCAGGGCTCTCTGGGGCCAACGTCCTGACTTTC. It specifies CASSAAGLSGANVLTF.

The CDR3: CASSWPIGAGVYNEQFF. As DNA, the CDR3 is TGTGCCAGCAGCTGGCCTATAGGAGCGGGGGTGTACAATGAGCAGTTCTTC. V and J are TRBV7-2 and TRBJ2-1; 8 bases fit TRBD2. With 4 bases clipped from V and 4 bases from J, the junction kept 12 bases outside the gene matches. The CDR3 covers 17 residues. Per the germline V gene, CDR1 is SGHTA and CDR2 is FQGNSA.

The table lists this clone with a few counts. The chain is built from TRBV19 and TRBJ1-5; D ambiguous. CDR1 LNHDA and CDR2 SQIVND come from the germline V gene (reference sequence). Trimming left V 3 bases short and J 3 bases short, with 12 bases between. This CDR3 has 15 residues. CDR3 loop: CASSMFGQFNQPQHF. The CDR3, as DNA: TGTGCCAGTAGTATGTTTGGGCAGTTCAATCAGCCCCAGCATTTT.

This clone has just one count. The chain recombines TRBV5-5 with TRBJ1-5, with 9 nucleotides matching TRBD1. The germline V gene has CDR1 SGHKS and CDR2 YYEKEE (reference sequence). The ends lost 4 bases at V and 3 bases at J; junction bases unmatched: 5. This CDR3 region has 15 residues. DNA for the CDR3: TGTGCCAGCAGCCGAGGGGACAGGGCCAATCAGCCCCAGCATTTT. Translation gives CASSRGDRANQPQHF.

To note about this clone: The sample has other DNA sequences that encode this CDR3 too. The CDR3 is CASSPPGTDTQYF. The DNA of the CDR3 is TGTGCCAGCTCACCACCCGGCACAGATACGCAGTATTTT. The chain employs TRBV18 and TRBJ2-3; D call uncertain. This CDR3 comprises 13 residues. Germline-derived CDR1 and CDR2 are KGHSH and LQKENI. V lost 0 bases to trimming and J lost 1 base, with 2 bases between them.

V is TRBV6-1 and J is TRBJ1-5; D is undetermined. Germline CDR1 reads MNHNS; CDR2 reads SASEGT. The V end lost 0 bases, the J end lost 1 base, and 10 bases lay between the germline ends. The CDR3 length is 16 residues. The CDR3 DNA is TGTGCCAGCAGTGAAGCGATAGCTCCCAGCAATCAGCCCCAGCATTTT. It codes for CASSEAIAPSNQPQHF.

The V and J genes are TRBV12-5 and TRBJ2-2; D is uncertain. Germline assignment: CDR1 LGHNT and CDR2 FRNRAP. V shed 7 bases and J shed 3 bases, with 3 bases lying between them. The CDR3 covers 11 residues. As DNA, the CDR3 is TGTGCTAGTGCCTACACCGGGGAGCTGTTTTTT. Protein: CASAYTGELFF.

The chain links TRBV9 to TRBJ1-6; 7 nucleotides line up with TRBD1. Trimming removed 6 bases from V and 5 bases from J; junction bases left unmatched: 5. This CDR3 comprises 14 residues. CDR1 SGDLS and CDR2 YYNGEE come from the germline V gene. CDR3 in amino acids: CASNRDSNNSPLHF. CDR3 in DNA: TGTGCCAGCAACCGGGACAGCAATAATTCACCCCTCCACTTT.

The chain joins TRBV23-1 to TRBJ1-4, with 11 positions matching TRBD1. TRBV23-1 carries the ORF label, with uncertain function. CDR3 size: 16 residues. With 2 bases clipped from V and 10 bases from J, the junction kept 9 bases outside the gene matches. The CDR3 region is CASSQPPDRGLGKLFF. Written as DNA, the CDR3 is TGCGCCAGCAGTCAACCCCCGGACAGGGGGCTCGGAAAACTGTTTTTT.

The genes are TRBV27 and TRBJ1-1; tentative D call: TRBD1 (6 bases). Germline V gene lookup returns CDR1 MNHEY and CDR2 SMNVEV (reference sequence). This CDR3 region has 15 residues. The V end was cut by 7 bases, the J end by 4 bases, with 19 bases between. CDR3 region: CASTARDTGSTEAFF. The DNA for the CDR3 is TGTGCCAGCACCGCCAGGGACACTGGTAGCACTGAAGCTTTCTTT.

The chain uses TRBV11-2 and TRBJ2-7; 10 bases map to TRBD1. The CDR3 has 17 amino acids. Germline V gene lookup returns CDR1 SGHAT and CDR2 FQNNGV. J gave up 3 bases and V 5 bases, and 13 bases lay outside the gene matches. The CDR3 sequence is CASSDYRRDRGFYEQYF. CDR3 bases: TGTGCCAGCAGCGACTACCGGCGGGACAGGGGTTTCTACGAGCAGTACTTC.

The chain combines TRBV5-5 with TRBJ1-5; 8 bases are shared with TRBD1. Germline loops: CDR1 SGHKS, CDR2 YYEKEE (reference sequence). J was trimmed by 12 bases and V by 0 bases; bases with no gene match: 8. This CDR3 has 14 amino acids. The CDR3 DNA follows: TGTGCCAGCAGCTTGGACAGGGGGGTAATTCTCCAGCATTTT. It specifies CASSLDRGVILQHF.

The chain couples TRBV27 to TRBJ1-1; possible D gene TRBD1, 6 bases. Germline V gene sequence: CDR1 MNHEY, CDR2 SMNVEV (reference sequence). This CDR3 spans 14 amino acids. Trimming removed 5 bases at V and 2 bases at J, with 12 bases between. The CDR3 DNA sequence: TGTGCCAGCAGTCCCCGCAGGGGTAACACTGAAGCTTTCTTT. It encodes CASSPRRGNTEAFF.

The CDR3 sequence is CASSVTDTGELFF. The CDR3 DNA follows: TGTGCCAGCAGCGTAACGGACACCGGGGAGCTGTTTTTT. The chain joins TRBV9 to TRBJ2-2; the D is unclear. The CDR3 runs 13 residues. V dropped 1 base and J dropped 3 bases, with 4 bases sitting between them. Germline values: CDR1 SGDLS, CDR2 YYNGEE.

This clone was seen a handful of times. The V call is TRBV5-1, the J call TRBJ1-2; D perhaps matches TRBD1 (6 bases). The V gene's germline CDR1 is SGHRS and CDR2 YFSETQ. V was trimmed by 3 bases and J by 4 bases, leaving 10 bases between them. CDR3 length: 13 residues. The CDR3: CASSSGQFYGYTF. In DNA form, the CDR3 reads TGCGCCAGCAGCTCCGGACAGTTCTATGGCTACACCTTC. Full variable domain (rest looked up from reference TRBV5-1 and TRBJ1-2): KAGVTQTPRYLIKTRGQQVTLSCSPISGHRSVSWYQQTPGQGLQFLFEYFSETQRNKGNFPGRFSGRQFSNSRSEMNVSTLELGDSALYLCASSSGQFYGYTFGSGTRLTVV.

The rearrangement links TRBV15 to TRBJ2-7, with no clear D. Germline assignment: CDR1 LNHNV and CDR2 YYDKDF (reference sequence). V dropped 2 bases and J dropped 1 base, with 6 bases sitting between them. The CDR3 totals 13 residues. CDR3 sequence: CATSRPRSYEQYF. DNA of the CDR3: TGTGCCACCAGCAGACCCAGGTCCTACGAGCAGTACTTC.

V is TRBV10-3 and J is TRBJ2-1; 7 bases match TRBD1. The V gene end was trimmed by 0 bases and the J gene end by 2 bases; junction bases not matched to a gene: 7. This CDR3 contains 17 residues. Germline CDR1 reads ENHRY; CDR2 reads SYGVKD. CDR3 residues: CAISESKTGATYNEQFF. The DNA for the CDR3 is TGTGCCATCAGTGAGTCAAAAACAGGGGCGACCTACAATGAGCAGTTCTTC.

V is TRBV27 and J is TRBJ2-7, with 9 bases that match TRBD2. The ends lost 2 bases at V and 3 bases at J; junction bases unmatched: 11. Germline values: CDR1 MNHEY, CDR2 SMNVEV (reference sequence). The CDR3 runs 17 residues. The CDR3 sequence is CASSLTRGGRGHYEQYF. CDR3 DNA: TGTGCCAGCAGTTTAACGAGAGGCGGGAGGGGGCACTACGAGCAGTACTTC.

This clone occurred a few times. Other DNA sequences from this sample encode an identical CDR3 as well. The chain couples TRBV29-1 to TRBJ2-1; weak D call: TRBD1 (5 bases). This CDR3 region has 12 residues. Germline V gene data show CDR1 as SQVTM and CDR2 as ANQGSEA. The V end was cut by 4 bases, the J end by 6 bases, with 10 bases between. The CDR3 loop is CSVGGHSNEQFF. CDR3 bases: TGCAGCGTTGGTGGACACAGCAATGAGCAGTTCTTC.

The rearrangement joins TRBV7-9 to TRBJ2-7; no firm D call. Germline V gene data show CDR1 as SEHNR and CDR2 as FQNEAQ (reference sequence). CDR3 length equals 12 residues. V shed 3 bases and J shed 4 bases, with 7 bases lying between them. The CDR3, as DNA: TGTGCCAGCAGCTTTGAGGCATACGAGCAGTACTTC. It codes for CASSFEAYEQYF.

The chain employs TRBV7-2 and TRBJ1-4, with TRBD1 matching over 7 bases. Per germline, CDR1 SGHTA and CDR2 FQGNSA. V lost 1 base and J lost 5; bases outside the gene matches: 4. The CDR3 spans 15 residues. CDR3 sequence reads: CASSLDGRGNEKLFF. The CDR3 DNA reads TGTGCCAGCAGCTTAGACGGCAGGGGGAATGAAAAACTGTTTTTT.

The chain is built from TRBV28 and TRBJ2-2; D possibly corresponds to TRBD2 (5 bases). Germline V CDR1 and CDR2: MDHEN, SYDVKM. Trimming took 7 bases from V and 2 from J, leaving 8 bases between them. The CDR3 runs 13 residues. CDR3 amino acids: CASKGSNTGELFF. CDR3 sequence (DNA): TGTGCCAGCAAAGGGAGTAACACCGGGGAGCTGTTTTTT.